The sequence of this T cell receptor (beta chain) was determined in a study of T cell responses to AZD1222 COVID-19 vaccine. With respect to this clone: No antigen is known for it.

Points from the study as a whole: Donors skewed white British and female; clonal diversity was possibly underestimated. Recipients of two AZD1222 doses showed rising Spike-specific TCR breadth and depth.

The repertoire was sequenced with immunoSEQ multiplex PCR; TCRdb's copy has only in-frame clones and lacks some. The sample yields approximately 140,000 clones, less than 95% seen once. Germline V lookup: CDR1 SGHNT, CDR2 YENEEA. V dropped 5 bases and J dropped 2 bases, with 11 bases sitting between them. The CDR3 sequence is 14 residues long. The rearrangement uses TRBV11-3 and TRBJ2-3, with a possible D match to TRBD1 (6 bases). This sample comprised peripheral blood, obtained on day 0 of AZD1222 vaccination. This clonotype was sampled from an adult in good health. The CDR3 coding sequence is TGTGCCAGCAGCCCCGGACAGTCCACAGATACGCAGTATTTT. Amino acids: CASSPGQSTDTQYF.